The 2 T cell receptor beta chains in this list originate from one sample, sequenced in a study of yellow fever vaccine responses in identical twins (dated by TCRdb to 2016 to 2019). Library preparation employed RT-PCR. The sequencing machine was an Illumina HiSeq 2500. TCRdb reprocessing: public reads trimmed at Q25 with fastp, clones called with MiXCR, in-frame beta chains kept. Entries that share a CDR3 protein sequence are merged under the most common genes and DNA. Across this sample there are roughly 5,400 distinct CDR3 sequences, with approximately 90% seen only once. The ten largest clones capture 2.5% to 3.5% of the sample. Here the sequenced sample was T cells from blood (PBMCs), unsorted or a sorted subset (not recorded which), taken before or after yellow fever vaccination (not recorded which). These receptors were collected from a woman aged 18-29 years who received the yellow fever vaccine. Donor details come from another sample of the same person, matched by shared clones.

The V and J genes are TRBV7-3 and TRBJ1-5; TRBD1 might be the D (6 bases). This CDR3 comprises 13 residues. From germline, CDR1 is SGHTA and CDR2 FQGTGA. V was cut by 1 base and J by 7 bases, with 8 bases left in between. The DNA of the CDR3 is TGTGCCAGCAGCTTAATGGGGGCCCAGCCCCAGCATTTT. It codes for CASSLMGAQPQHF.

This clonotype has only one observation. The chain is built from TRBV30 and TRBJ2-7; D tentatively reads TRBD1 or TRBD2 (7 bases each). Trimming took off 0 bases at V and 6 bases at J, with 18 bases between the two ends. Germline values: CDR1 GTSNPN, CDR2 SVGIG (reference sequence). This CDR3 region has 15 residues. The CDR3 coding sequence is TGTGCCTGGAGTGTCGGGACAGCGGGGTTCGGCGAGCAGTACTTC. It is translated as CAWSVGTAGFGEQYF.